The 23 T cell receptor beta chains below were found in one sample sequenced in a study of T cells in Graves' hyperthyroidism and ophthalmopathy (dated by TCRdb to between 2018 and 2020). The library was obtained by multiplex PCR. Sequenced on an Illumina HiSeq 2000. The TCR beta CDR3 regions were amplified from the RNA transcripts. A first-round RT-PCR of the TCR CDR3 used the HTBI primer set with the Qiagen OneStep RT-PCR kit. The public sequencing data were trimmed at Q25 with fastp and processed into clonotypes with MiXCR by TCRdb, which kept only in-frame beta chains. Records with the same CDR3 protein are collapsed into one entry carrying the most frequent genes and DNA. The table for this sample lists about 610,000 distinct CDR3 sequences; approximately 14% of them were counted only once. The leading ten clones occupy roughly 4.5% of the sample. Material: blood. These receptors came from a middle-aged woman with Graves' ophthalmopathy.

Points on this clonotype: A read error may explain this, as a much larger clone is one base away. The V and J genes are TRBV30 and TRBJ2-7; 9 bases are a match to TRBD1. Germline V lookup: CDR1 GTSNPN, CDR2 SVGIG (reference sequence). CDR3 length equals 13 residues. CDR3 in amino acids: CAWLGTGSYERYF. The CDR3 DNA follows: TGTGCCTGGTTAGGGACAGGGTCCTACGAGCGGTACTTC.

This clonotype was picked up many times. The chain links TRBV6-1 to TRBJ1-1; D is unclear. There are 14 residues in the CDR3. CDR1 and CDR2 from the germline V gene are MNHNS and SASEGT. Trimming cost V 4 bases and J 3 bases, with 12 bases left between them. CDR3 sequence reads: CASSVMGYDTEAFF. Written as DNA, the CDR3 is TGTGCCAGCAGTGTTATGGGGTATGACACTGAAGCTTTCTTT.

This clonotype was seen ten or more times. V and J are TRBV28 and TRBJ1-2; D unclear. The CDR3 covers 13 residues. Trimming left V 1 base short and J 10 bases short, with 13 bases between. Germline CDR1 reads MDHEN; CDR2 reads SYDVKM. CDR3 residues: CASSLSYRATYTF. The CDR3 region has the DNA TGTGCCAGCAGTTTATCCTACCGGGCCACCTACACCTTC.

This clonotype was found many times. The chain couples TRBV28 to TRBJ1-1; D not certain. V was pared by 3 bases and J by 6 bases, with 14 bases between. CDR1 MDHEN and CDR2 SYDVKM come from the germline V gene. The CDR3 covers 14 residues. The CDR3 bases are TGTGCCAGCAGTTTGAGGACCGGGCCCCCTGAAGCTTTCTTT. Protein: CASSLRTGPPEAFF.

This clonotype was seen many times. The genes are TRBV7-6 and TRBJ2-3; a possible D gene is TRBD2 (6 bases). CDR1 SGHVS and CDR2 FNYEAQ come from the germline V gene. CDR3 length: 16 amino acids. Between the trimmed V and J ends, which lost 3 bases and 1 base, there was a span of 14 bases. The CDR3 here is CASSFGPGAGTDTQYF. The CDR3 region has the DNA TGTGCCAGCAGCTTCGGACCGGGAGCGGGCACAGATACGCAGTATTTT.

This clonotype was seen at least ten times. The chain recombines TRBV28 with TRBJ2-5; 8 bases map to TRBD1. Germline lookup yields CDR1 MDHEN and CDR2 SYDVKM. The trim removed 6 bases at V and 7 bases at J, leaving 13 bases unmatched. This CDR3 spans 15 amino acids. CDR3 nucleotide sequence: TGTGCCAGCAGCAGTACAGGGGGTTCAAAAGGGACCCAGTACTTC. Protein product: CASSSTGGSKGTQYF.

The V gene is TRBV28, the J gene TRBJ2-2; 10 bases align to TRBD1. The CDR3 loop spans 18 amino acids. The germline gives CDR1 MDHEN, CDR2 SYDVKM. V gave up 4 bases and J gave up 2 bases; unmatched junction bases: 10. The CDR3 DNA reads as TGTGCCAGCAGTTCCCTTCCCGGGACAGGGGATAACACCGGGGAGCTGTTTTTT. This encodes CASSSLPGTGDNTGELFF.

Worth noting for this clonotype: A much larger clone sits a single nucleotide away, making a read error possible. The chain combines TRBV4-3 with TRBJ2-5, with D maybe TRBD2 (5 bases). This CDR3 contains 16 residues. CDR1 LGHNA and CDR2 YSLEER come from the germline V gene. The CDR3 reads CVSSHGSLTGRETQYF. In nucleotides, the CDR3 is TGCGTCAGCAGCCACGGCTCTTTGACGGGGAGAGAGACCCAGTACTTC.

This clonotype showed up many times. V usage is TRBV28 and J usage is TRBJ2-7; 14 nucleotides match TRBD2. V shed 4 bases and J 3 bases; nucleotides not matched to a gene: 5. CDR1 is MDHEN, CDR2 SYDVKM, per germline. The CDR3 has 16 residues. This CDR3 is CASSSSGLAGGYEQYF. The CDR3 DNA is TGTGCCAGCAGTTCTTCAGGACTAGCGGGAGGCTACGAGCAGTACTTC.

This clonotype was counted ten times or more. The chain has TRBV28 and TRBJ1-1, with D maybe TRBD1 (6 bases). CDR3 size: 15 residues. Trimming removed 0 bases from V and 3 bases from J, with 11 bases in between. Germline V lookup: CDR1 MDHEN, CDR2 SYDVKM. CDR3 region: CASSLWETGYTEAFF. CDR3 nucleotide sequence: TGTGCCAGCAGTTTATGGGAGACAGGTTACACTGAAGCTTTCTTT.

This clonotype was seen ten or more times. The chain combines TRBV29-1 with TRBJ1-1; 7 nucleotides align to TRBD1. This CDR3 region has 15 residues. Unmatched junction bases numbered 11, after V lost 3 bases and J lost 4 bases. The germline V gene encodes CDR1 SQVTM and CDR2 ANQGSEA. DNA for the CDR3: TGCAGCGTTGATCCACACGACAGGGCGGGCACTGAAGCTTTCTTT. Translated: CSVDPHDRAGTEAFF.

This clonotype was found once. The chain joins TRBV2 to TRBJ1-5; no firm D call. This CDR3 is 14 amino acids long. Trimming left V 0 bases short and J 6 bases short, with 9 bases between. Germline CDR1 is SNHLY and CDR2 is FYNNEI. DNA for the CDR3: TGTGCCAGCAGTGAAGCCCTAAATAGTCAGCCCCAGCATTTT. Translated, it gives CASSEALNSQPQHF.

The table lists this clonotype with a few counts. Sequence at one end of the junction differs from germline and may be a read error. V usage is TRBV4-3 and J usage is TRBJ2-2; TRBD1 is a possible D gene (5 bases). The CDR3 covers 14 residues. Germline lookup yields CDR1 LGHNA and CDR2 YSLEER. The CDR3 loop reads CAGSLQSRAGELFF. CDR3 coding DNA: TGCGCCGGCAGCCTCCAGTCCAGGGCCGGGGAGCTGTTTTTT.

This clonotype occurred many times. The V gene is TRBV30, the J gene TRBJ1-3; D possibly corresponds to TRBD1 (6 bases). Germline V gene sequence: CDR1 GTSNPN, CDR2 SVGIG (reference sequence). The CDR3 runs 13 residues. Trimming removed 5 bases from V and 3 bases from J, with 11 bases in between. As DNA, the CDR3 is TGTGCCTGGTTACAGGGTTTTGGAAACACCATATATTTT. It is translated as CAWLQGFGNTIYF. Filled out from reference TRBV30 and TRBJ1-3, the complete variable domain reads SQTIHQWPATLVQPVGSPLSLECTVEGTSNPNLYWYRQAAGRGLQLLFYSVGIGQISSEVPQNLSASRPQDRQFILSSKKLLLSDSGFYLCAWLQGFGNTIYFGEGSWLTVV.

At least ten counts were recorded for this clonotype. This chain links TRBV6-5 with TRBJ2-7; D gene ambiguous. The CDR3 has 15 amino acids. V lost 3 bases, J lost 0 bases, and 12 bases lay in between. Germline V gene lookup returns CDR1 MNHEY and CDR2 SVGAGI. In DNA form, the CDR3 reads TGTGCCAGCAGTTATCAGAGCCTCTCCTCCTACGAGCAGTACTTC. Translated: CASSYQSLSSYEQYF.

This clonotype was recorded at least ten times. The J gene is TRBJ1-2, the V gene TRBV5-1; TRBD1 might be the D (5 bases). The CDR3 loop spans 13 amino acids. Trimming took off 3 bases at V and 3 bases at J, with 9 bases between the two ends. Per the germline V gene, CDR1 is SGHRS and CDR2 is YFSETQ. As DNA, the CDR3 is TGCGCCAGCAGCTCGACAGTGGACTATGGCTACACCTTC. Residues: CASSSTVDYGYTF. The whole variable domain, remainder taken from reference TRBV5-1 and TRBJ1-2, is KAGVTQTPRYLIKTRGQQVTLSCSPISGHRSVSWYQQTPGQGLQFLFEYFSETQRNKGNFPGRFSGRQFSNSRSEMNVSTLELGDSALYLCASSSTVDYGYTFGSGTRLTVV.

This clonotype has ten or more counts. The rearrangement uses TRBV2 and TRBJ2-7; D might be TRBD1 (6 bases). This CDR3 spans 11 amino acids. Trimming cost V 7 bases and J 6 bases, with 10 bases left between them. Germline assignment: CDR1 SNHLY and CDR2 FYNNEI. The CDR3 sequence is CASKTGLEQYF. CDR3 DNA: TGTGCCAGCAAAACAGGGCTCGAGCAGTACTTC.

This clonotype came up many times. The rearrangement uses TRBV5-5 and TRBJ2-7; perhaps D is TRBD1 or TRBD2 (5 bases each). V lost 0 bases and J lost 5, with 12 bases in between. The CDR3 loop spans 14 amino acids. The germline V gene encodes CDR1 SGHKS and CDR2 YYEKEE (reference sequence). In nucleotides, the CDR3 is TGTGCCAGCAGCTTGGATGGGGGTTCCCACGAGCAGTACTTC. Translated: CASSLDGGSHEQYF.

This clonotype was seen more than once but under ten times. This chain joins TRBV4-3 and TRBJ2-7; D call uncertain. The V end lost 0 bases, the J end lost 4 bases, and 13 bases lay between the germline ends. The CDR3 loop spans 15 amino acids. Germline V lookup: CDR1 LGHNA, CDR2 YSLEER. The CDR3 protein is CASSQEGRSVYEQYF. CDR3 DNA: TGCGCCAGCAGCCAAGAGGGCCGGAGTGTTTACGAGCAGTACTTC.

V usage is TRBV20-1 and J usage is TRBJ2-7; 8 nucleotides agree with TRBD1. The CDR3 totals 13 residues. Trimming at V came to 6 bases and at J to 6 bases, leaving 10 bases not matched to a gene. CDR1 and CDR2 from the germline V gene are DFQATT and SNEGSKA (reference sequence). The CDR3 DNA is TGCAGTGCCCCAAACAGGGGGGTGGGCGAGCAGTACTTC. Translation gives CSAPNRGVGEQYF.

There are a few counts of this clonotype. The J gene is TRBJ2-6, the V gene TRBV19; D perhaps matches TRBD1 (6 bases). The CDR3 contains 18 residues. Trimming pared 5 bases from V and 0 bases from J, leaving 17 bases between. Germline lookup yields CDR1 LNHDA and CDR2 SQIVND (reference sequence). CDR3 region: CASSPRTASYSGANVLTF. In nucleotides, the CDR3 is TGTGCCAGTAGTCCCAGGACAGCCTCTTACTCTGGGGCCAACGTCCTGACTTTC.

This clonotype was seen at least ten times. The chain couples TRBV15 to TRBJ2-7; 7 bases are shared with TRBD1. In germline, CDR1 is LNHNV, CDR2 YYDKDF (reference sequence). With 0 bases clipped from V and 3 bases from J, the junction kept 14 bases outside the gene matches. The length of the CDR3 is 18 residues. The CDR3 DNA reads TGTGCCACCAGCAGAGAAAGGGAGCGCAGGGGGATACTCTACGAGCAGTACTTC. The encoded protein is CATSRERERRGILYEQYF.

This clonotype was seen more than once but under ten times. The chain employs TRBV6-4 and TRBJ2-2; TRBD1 agrees at 8 bases. CDR1 and CDR2 (germline): MRHNA, SNTAGT. V lost 6 bases to trimming and J lost 6 bases; unmatched junction nucleotides: 27. There are 21 residues in the CDR3. The CDR3 nucleotides are TGTGCCAGCAGGCATTTCGCGCGTCAGACAGGGGTCCTAACCAGGTCCGGGGAGCTGTTTTTT. Translation: CASRHFARQTGVLTRSGELFF.